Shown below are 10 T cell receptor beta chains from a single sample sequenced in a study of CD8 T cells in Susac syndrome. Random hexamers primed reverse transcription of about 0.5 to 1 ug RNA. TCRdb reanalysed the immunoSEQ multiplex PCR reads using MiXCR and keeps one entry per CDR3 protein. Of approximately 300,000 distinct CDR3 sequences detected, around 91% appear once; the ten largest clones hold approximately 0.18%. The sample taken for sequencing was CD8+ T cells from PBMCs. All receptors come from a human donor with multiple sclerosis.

The CDR3 DNA reads TGTGCCAGCAGTTTCCCCACGACTTGGTCTGGAGGTCGTGAGCAGTTCTTC. Translating gives CASSFPTTWSGGREQFF. V usage is TRBV28 and J usage is TRBJ2-1; tentatively, D is TRBD2 (5 bases). CDR1 is MDHEN, CDR2 SYDVKM, per germline. The CDR3 spans 17 residues. V was cut by 3 bases and J by 9 bases, with 24 bases left in between.

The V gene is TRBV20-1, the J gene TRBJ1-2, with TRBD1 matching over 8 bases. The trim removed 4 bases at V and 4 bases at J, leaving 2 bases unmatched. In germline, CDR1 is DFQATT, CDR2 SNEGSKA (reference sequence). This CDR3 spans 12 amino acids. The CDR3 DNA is TGCAGTGCTAAACAGGGGGTCTATGGCTACACCTTC. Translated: CSAKQGVYGYTF.

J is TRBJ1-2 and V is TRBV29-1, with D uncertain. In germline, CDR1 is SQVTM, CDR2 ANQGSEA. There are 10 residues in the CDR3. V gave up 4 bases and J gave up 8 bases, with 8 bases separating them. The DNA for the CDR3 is TGCAGCGTTGTGTCGGGAGGCTACACCTTC. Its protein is CSVVSGGYTF.

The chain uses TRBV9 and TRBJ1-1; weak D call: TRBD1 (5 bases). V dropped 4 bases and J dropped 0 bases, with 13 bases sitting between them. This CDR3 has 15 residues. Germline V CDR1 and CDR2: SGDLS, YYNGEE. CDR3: CASSTLQGMNTEAFF. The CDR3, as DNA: TGTGCCAGCAGCACGCTCCAGGGCATGAACACTGAAGCTTTCTTT.

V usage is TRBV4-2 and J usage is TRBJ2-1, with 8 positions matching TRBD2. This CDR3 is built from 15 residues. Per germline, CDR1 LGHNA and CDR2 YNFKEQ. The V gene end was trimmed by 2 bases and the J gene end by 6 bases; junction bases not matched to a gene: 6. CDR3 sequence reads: CASSQTSGTSNEQFF. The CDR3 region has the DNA TGTGCCAGCAGCCAAACCTCCGGGACTAGCAATGAGCAGTTCTTC.

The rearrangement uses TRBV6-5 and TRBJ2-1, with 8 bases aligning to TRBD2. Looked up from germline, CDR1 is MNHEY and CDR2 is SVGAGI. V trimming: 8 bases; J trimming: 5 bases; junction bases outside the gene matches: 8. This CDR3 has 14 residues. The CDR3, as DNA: TGTGCCAGCGGGGTAGCGGGGAATCACAATGAGCAGTTCTTC. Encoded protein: CASGVAGNHNEQFF.

The CDR3 sequence: CASQRGTGGENTEAFF. CDR3 nucleotides: TGTGCCAGCCAGAGAGGGACAGGGGGGGAGAACACTGAAGCTTTCTTT. The chain employs TRBV13 and TRBJ1-1; 11 nucleotides agree with TRBD1. CDR3 length: 16 residues. V shed 8 bases, J shed 1 base, and the junction held 9 bases outside the gene matches. The germline gives CDR1 PRHDT, CDR2 FYEKMQ (reference sequence).

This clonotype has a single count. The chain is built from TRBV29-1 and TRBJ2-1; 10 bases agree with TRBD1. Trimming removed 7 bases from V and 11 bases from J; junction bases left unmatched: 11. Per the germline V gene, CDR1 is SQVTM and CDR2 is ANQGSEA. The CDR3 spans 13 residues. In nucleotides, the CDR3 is TGCAGCGGGGGACAGGGGACTTGGCTGCAGCAGTTCTTC. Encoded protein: CSGGQGTWLQQFF.

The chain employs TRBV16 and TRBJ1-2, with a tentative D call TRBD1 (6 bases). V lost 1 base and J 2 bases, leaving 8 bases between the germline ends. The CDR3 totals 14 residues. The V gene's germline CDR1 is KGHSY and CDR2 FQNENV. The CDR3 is CASSQYTGNYGYTF. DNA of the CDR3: TGTGCCAGCAGCCAATATACAGGGAACTATGGCTACACCTTC.

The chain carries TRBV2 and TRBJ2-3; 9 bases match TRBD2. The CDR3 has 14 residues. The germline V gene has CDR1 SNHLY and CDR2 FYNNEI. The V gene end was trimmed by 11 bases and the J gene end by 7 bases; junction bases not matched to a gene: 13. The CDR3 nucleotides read TGTGCCTGCGGCGCGGGAGGGAGACTCCATACGCAGTATTTT. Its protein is CACGAGGRLHTQYF.